This TCR beta chain was observed in a study of shared clonotypes between healthy human individuals. Assay used: immunoSEQ multiplex PCR; TCRdb lists only in-frame clones, some missing. The repertoire holds 150,000 to 200,000 clones, with approximately 92% as singletons. The material sequenced was naive CD4+ T cells sorted from blood. This sample's subset: CD45RA+ positively selected. This sequence was found in a woman in her 30s in good health.

The CDR3 DNA reads as TGCGCCAGCAGTGAGTCAACAGCGAACCAAGAGACCCAGTACTTC. This translates into CASSESTANQETQYF. This chain links TRBV10-1 with TRBJ2-5; D is uncertain. The CDR3 is 15 residues long. Trimming removed 0 bases from V and 0 bases from J, with 8 bases in between. Germline assignment: CDR1 WNHNN and CDR2 SYGVQD (reference sequence).